This TCR beta chain was captured in a study of shared clonotypes between healthy human individuals (TCRdb year 2020). As for the study more broadly: The cohort comprised two women and a few men aged 18 to 49 years. Per donor, three plates each were used for CD4 naive and CD4 memory, two for CD8 naive, and one for CD8 memory. Blood TCR repertoires of a handful of healthy adults were deeply sequenced to estimate repertoire size and the extent of clonotype sharing between individuals. Different laboratories and diverse techniques were used to prepare libraries and sequence TCR repertoires, to increase sequencing depth and limit assay-specific biases. Per donor, leukapheresis produced somewhere between about 0.9 and 9.5 billion PBMCs. General study outcomes and caveats: Based on pairwise subsampling, the degree of clonotype sharing among donors was expected to be affected by sequencing depth. Because the study included a small number of donors, the genetic and exposure-history diversity represented was limited. Rarefaction of sorted-subset datasets indicated incomplete sequencing despite the large sequencing depth. Sampling was limited to blood, and TCR repertoires in tissue likely differ from TCR repertoires in blood. Across a handful of donors, approximately 5% of naive CD4, roughly 3.5% of naive CD8, under 2.5% of memory CD4, and approximately 0.4% of memory CD8 clonotypes were shared. Compared with non-shared clonotypes, clonotypes shared by all four sorted-subset donors had higher generation probabilities. Estimated clonotype richness was generally larger for naive than for memory subsets.

This clone has only one observation. Its antigen is currently not known. No qualities accompany the bases; no much larger clone lies one base away. The CDR3 runs 16 residues from the cysteine to the phenylalanine. Only the CDR3 DNA is retained, 48 bases long and in frame from the first base. In the germline V gene (reference sequence), CDR1 corresponds to SEHNR and CDR2 to FQNEAQ. At the junction V is shortened by 1 base and J by 0 bases, with 10 bases in between. CD8 naive samples were obtained by positive selection for CCR7 among CD45RO-negative cells, yielding a CD45RA+CCR7+ population from which TemRA cells were excluded. Donors were healthy HIV-negative adults with no recently reported acute infections or vaccinations. All donors were Caucasian adults living in Nashville, Tennessee, USA. Blood was collected by leukapheresis, and PBMCs were isolated by Ficoll-Histopaque density gradient centrifugation and then cryopreserved in liquid nitrogen vapor phase. Analytical flow cytometry was used to check the purity and quantity of each magnetically sorted T cell population. From each sorted fraction, genomic DNA was isolated and quantified by UV absorbance on a Nanodrop 2000c.

Using the deep immunoSEQ assay, multiplex PCR amplified TCR CDR3 regions from genomic DNA. Genomic DNA extracted from each cell subset was distributed evenly over all wells of several immunoSEQ 96-well plates, and each plate served as one replicate. For sorted subsets, each replicate PCR was loaded with approximately 190 ng genomic DNA, equivalent to 25,000 to 35,000 T cell genomes. Purified libraries were measured with a Qubit 3.0 fluorometer, size-checked on a Bioanalyzer 2100, and measured again with the KAPA Library Quantification kit. A separate single-read 150-cycle Illumina NextSeq 550 flow cell was used to sequence each immunoSEQ 96-well plate. In the original analysis: Because the immunoSEQ output held only junctional sequences and lacked quality scores, the filtering could not match the filtering applied to full-length reads. Sequences were annotated with PyIR, a Python wrapper for IgBLAST v1.9, using IMGT germline references to assign V/J genes and CDR3. Reads with weak V/J assignments (E-value above 1e-6), missing CDR3, stop codons, out-of-frame junctions, or ambiguous translated residues were removed. A V3J clonotype was defined by an identical inferred V gene, J gene, and CDR3 amino acid sequence. Percentage overlap between repertoires was calculated by dividing the number of shared unique clonotypes by the size of the smaller repertoire. Repertoire richness was assessed with RTK rarefaction, the Chao1 estimator, and Recon v2.1 estimates of unobserved clonotypes. Generation probabilities for all TCRbeta clonotypes obtained by the gDNA method from a few donors were computed using OLGA. In TCRdb, the immuneACCESS table is reduced to in-frame sequences with V and J assigned. These tables do not hold every clone; where another copy was compared, an unresolved V gene accounts for under half, and the others remain unexplained. V, J and clone size are taken as reported in that table, and D and trimming were inferred from the DNA itself. The sample has some 2,100,000 clones on record, just over 90% of them singletons. The ten largest account for around 1.7% of the sample.

The sequence derives from a man aged 18 to 29 in good health. Some clones in this sample may be carry-over from other donors' samples. The rearrangement joined TRBV7-9 to TRBJ2-1, with the D gene too uncertain to name. The sample comprised naive CD8+ T cells from PBMCs. What this sample's cell subset or site label stands for: CD45RA+CCR7+. Here is the DNA: TGTGCCAGCAGCTTAGGATCCGGCTTCTCCTACAATGAGCAGTTCTTC. Translated, this gives CASSLGSGFSYNEQFF.